This T cell receptor beta chain was documented in a study of early T cells in non-severe SARS-CoV-2 infection. About the study: Sequencing targeted bulk RNA from unsorted whole blood, leaving chains unpaired. General observations from the study: Anti-spike CD8 specificities were favored by VDJdb matching, whose results missed private and CD4 specificities.

TCRdb called the 5' RACE reads again in MiXCR, with one record for every CDR3 protein. The data hold 43,000 or so distinct CDR3 sequences, with around 6.8% observed a single time. This clonotype was seen ten or more times. Antigen specificity is unknown. Specimen: whole blood. This clonotype originated in an adult who was a healthcare worker with PCR-confirmed SARS-CoV-2 infection or an uninfected control (not recorded which).

For the CDR3, the DNA is TGCAGTGCTAGAGGGGAGGGCTCACCCCTCCACTTT. Translated, it gives CSARGEGSPLHF. The chain is built from TRBV20-1 and TRBJ1-6; D gene uncertain. This CDR3 contains 12 residues. In germline, CDR1 is DFQATT, CDR2 SNEGSKA (reference sequence). The ends were cut back, 1 base at V and 10 bases at J, with 8 bases in the middle.